These 15 T cell receptor beta chains came from one sample sequenced in a study of early T cells in non-severe SARS-CoV-2 infection (dated by TCRdb to about 2021). Libraries were built with 5' RACE. TCRdb names NextSeq 500 as the instrument used. TCRdb trimmed public reads at Q25 via fastp, called clones via MiXCR and kept in-frame beta chains. Here each entry gathers all rows of one CDR3 protein and keeps the most common genes and DNA. The sample yields tens of thousands of distinct CDR3 sequences; around 6.6% were counted once. Of the sample, about 5.8% falls within the top ten clones. This sample comprised whole blood, obtained at baseline. These receptors all stem from an adult who was a healthcare worker with PCR-confirmed SARS-CoV-2 infection or an uninfected control (not recorded which).

This clonotype was counted ten times or more. This sequence joins TRBV4-3 and TRBJ1-4, with D maybe TRBD1 (5 bases). V lost 4 bases to trimming and J lost 6 bases, with 12 bases between them. CDR1 and CDR2 (germline): LGHNA, YSLEER. This CDR3 is 14 amino acids long. In DNA, the CDR3 is TGCGCCAGCAGCCCCCGACTGACAGATGAAAAACTGTTTTTT. Encoded protein: CASSPRLTDEKLFF.

This clonotype occurred a few times. This chain uses TRBV18 with TRBJ2-7; 10 nucleotides align to TRBD1. Germline V gives CDR1 KGHSH, CDR2 LQKENI. The CDR3 sequence is 17 residues long. V dropped 3 bases and J dropped 5; count of bases not matched to a gene: 13. CDR3 DNA: TGTGCCAGCTCACCGCTCCTGCCGGGACAGGGGTTAGACGAGCAGTACTTC. Translating it yields CASSPLLPGQGLDEQYF.

This clonotype showed up just a few times. The J gene is TRBJ2-2, the V gene TRBV10-3; D ambiguous. V was shortened by 0 bases and J by 4 bases, with 15 bases between the two germline ends. Germline-derived CDR1 and CDR2 are ENHRY and SYGVKD. The CDR3 sequence is 17 residues long. The CDR3 protein is CAISESITIKGTGELFF. The CDR3 nucleotides are TGTGCCATCAGTGAGTCGATAACCATTAAGGGCACCGGGGAGCTGTTTTTT.

This clonotype was counted at least ten times. The CDR3 loop reads CSASGVLGEQYF. Here the CDR3 DNA reads TGCAGTGCTAGTGGGGTTTTGGGCGAGCAGTACTTC. This chain uses TRBV20-1 with TRBJ2-7; no reliable D call. The V gene lost 3 bases and the J gene lost 6 bases, with 12 bases spanning the gap. Germline V gene sequence: CDR1 DFQATT, CDR2 SNEGSKA (reference sequence). CDR3 length: 12 amino acids.

The chain carries TRBV3-1 and TRBJ2-2; D unclear. Trimming stripped 0 bases from V and 5 bases from J, with 10 bases between. The CDR3 is made up of 15 amino acids. Germline loops: CDR1 LGHDT, CDR2 YNNKEL (reference sequence). The CDR3 loop reads CASSQEGRLTGELFF. In DNA, the CDR3 is TGTGCCAGCAGCCAAGAAGGCCGGCTAACCGGGGAGCTGTTTTTT.

V is TRBV7-9 and J is TRBJ2-7; D not certain. CDR1 and CDR2 from the germline V gene are SEHNR and FQNEAQ (reference sequence). The germline V and J ends were trimmed by 5 bases and 5 bases, with 10 bases remaining between them. This CDR3 spans 12 amino acids. CDR3 sequence reads: CASSPETNEQYF. Written as DNA, the CDR3 is TGTGCCAGCAGCCCAGAGACAAACGAGCAGTACTTC.

This clonotype was detected ten times or more. The genes are TRBV21-1 and TRBJ1-6. TRBV21-1 is given as a pseudogene. CDR3 length equals 16 residues. CDR3 loop: CASSIPDRSSGSPLHF. In DNA form, the CDR3 reads TGTGCCAGCAGCATCCCCGACCGGAGCTCGGGTTCACCCCTCCACTTT.

This clonotype appeared many times. The J gene is TRBJ1-2, the V gene TRBV18, with 9 nucleotides matching TRBD1. The germline V gene has CDR1 KGHSH and CDR2 LQKENI. This CDR3 spans 17 amino acids. V was clipped by 3 bases and J by 3 bases; unmatched bases: 11. CDR3 DNA: TGTGCCAGCTCACCTGGTACAGGGGGCGCGTGGGACTATGGCTACACCTTC. Translated, it gives CASSPGTGGAWDYGYTF.

The V call is TRBV28, the J call TRBJ2-7, with 8 nucleotides matching TRBD2. The germline gives CDR1 MDHEN, CDR2 SYDVKM. The CDR3 covers 12 residues. V lost 11 bases, J lost 6 bases, and 9 bases stayed unmatched. CDR3 coding DNA: TGTGCCTCCCGGCGGCGGGGGGTCGAGCAGTACTTC. Translated, it gives CASRRRGVEQYF.

There are many counts of this clonotype. CDR3 protein: CAWSVSNQPQHF. CDR3 coding DNA: TGTGCCTGGAGTGTAAGCAATCAGCCCCAGCATTTT. J is TRBJ1-5 and V is TRBV30; D is ambiguous. The CDR3 totals 12 residues. The germline V and J ends were trimmed by 0 bases and 1 base, with 1 base remaining between them. Germline CDR1 and CDR2: GTSNPN and SVGIG (reference sequence).

This clonotype was observed at least ten times. This chain connects TRBV4-1 to TRBJ2-1; D is perhaps TRBD1 (6 bases). Germline assignment: CDR1 MGHRA and CDR2 YSYEKL. The V end was cut by 0 bases, the J end by 4 bases, with 10 bases between. The CDR3 length is 15 residues. The CDR3 region has the DNA TGCGCCAGCAGCCAAGACGGGGACATTTACAATGAGCAGTTCTTC. Encoded protein: CASSQDGDIYNEQFF.

The chain uses TRBV20-1 and TRBJ2-3, with D possibly being TRBD2 (6 bases). The V gene's germline CDR1 is DFQATT and CDR2 SNEGSKA (reference sequence). The CDR3 length is 14 residues. V was pared by 4 bases and J by 2 bases, with 13 bases between. The CDR3 DNA is TGCAGTGCTATTCGTCGGGGGAACACAGATACGCAGTATTTT. Its protein is CSAIRRGNTDTQYF.

This clonotype was observed at least ten times. The chain combines TRBV6-2 or TRBV6-3 with TRBJ1-2, with D unclear. Trimming removed 8 bases at V and 2 bases at J, with 12 bases between. The length of the CDR3 is 13 residues. Germline V gives CDR1 MNHEY, CDR2 SVGEGT. CDR3 sequence reads: CASVPNSNYGYTF. The DNA of the CDR3 is TGTGCCAGCGTGCCCAACAGCAACTATGGCTACACCTTC.

This clonotype was counted between two and nine times. The chain employs TRBV30 and TRBJ1-1; the D gene is possibly TRBD1 (6 bases). CDR3 size: 13 residues. Germline-derived CDR1 and CDR2 are GTSNPN and SVGIG (reference sequence). V lost 5 bases, J lost 8 bases, and 18 bases lay in between. For the CDR3, the DNA is TGTGCCTGGCGACAAGGGGGTGACGGGGAAGCTTTCTTT. Amino acid sequence: CAWRQGGDGEAFF.

This clonotype was detected many times. The gene calls are TRBV7-3 and TRBJ2-3, with TRBD1 as a possible D gene (6 bases). CDR1 is SGHTA, CDR2 FQGTGA, per germline. This CDR3 has 14 residues. Trimming pared 6 bases from V and 4 bases from J, leaving 14 bases between. The CDR3, as DNA: TGTGCCAGCAGGCGAGACCAGGGGTCAGATACGCAGTATTTT. This encodes CASRRDQGSDTQYF.